The present entry profiles one T cell receptor beta chain with its context. Its specificity is unknown. Looked up from germline, CDR1 is SGDLS and CDR2 is YYNGEE. V lost 0 bases, J lost 1 base, and 7 bases lay in between. This CDR3 has 15 amino acids. This entry belongs to a study of T cell responses to AZD1222 COVID-19 vaccine. Study results and caveats: As reported, nearly half of all spike-specific TCRs target variant regions that are unmutated. Baseline seropositivity occurred in only 5 to 7 AZD1222 recipients. Spike-specific TCR depth and breadth grew after two AZD1222 doses.

Repertoires were generated with immunoSEQ multiplex PCR, while TCRdb's copy carries only in-frame clones and drops some. The table records approximately 67,000 clones, more than 80% of them present only once. This clonotype originated in an adult in good health. The V call is TRBV9, the J call TRBJ2-2, with D hard to call. Material: peripheral blood, obtained on day 0 of AZD1222 vaccination. The CDR3 is CASSVVSRNTGELFF. In DNA form, the CDR3 reads TGTGCCAGCAGCGTAGTCAGTCGGAACACCGGGGAGCTGTTTTTT.